The next 30 T cell receptor beta chains were all read from a single sample in a study of blood T cell repertoires in COVID-19. Method: immunoSEQ multiplex PCR; TCRdb's copy keeps in-frame clones and lacks some. Of approximately 77,000 clones in the sample, 80% are singletons; the top ten hold under 5%. Input material: peripheral blood. The source is a woman aged 65 to 85 with acute or convalescent COVID-19.

This chain connects TRBV5-6 to TRBJ1-5, with 9 bases that match TRBD1. The length of the CDR3 is 16 residues. Losses at the gene ends were 1 base for V and 5 bases for J; bases not matched to a gene: 7. From germline, CDR1 is SGHDT and CDR2 YYEEEE. For the CDR3, the DNA is TGTGCCAGCAGCTTGCTCACAGGGGGCTCAGATCAGCCCCAGCATTTT. It translates to CASSLLTGGSDQPQHF.

This clone showed up just once. The V call is TRBV3-1 (or the pseudogene TRBV3-2), the J call TRBJ2-7; D is uncertain. The CDR3 sequence is 14 residues long. Per germline, CDR1 LGHDT and CDR2 YNNKEL (reference sequence). Trimming cost V 4 bases and J 4 bases, with 14 bases left between them. The CDR3, as DNA: TGTGCCAGCAGCCTCCGCCAGGTGAAGTACGAGCAGTACTTC. It codes for CASSLRQVKYEQYF.

The CDR3 sequence is CASSQEGPGDYGYTF. Written as DNA, the CDR3 is TGTGCCAGCAGCCAAGAGGGCCCCGGGGACTATGGCTACACCTTC. J is TRBJ1-2 and V is TRBV4-2; no definite D call. CDR1 is LGHNA and CDR2 is YNFKEQ in the germline V gene. Trimming removed 0 bases from V and 3 bases from J, with 11 bases in between. There are 15 residues in the CDR3.

The chain employs TRBV6-6 and TRBJ2-3, with TRBD2 matching over 10 bases. There are 13 residues in the CDR3. After removal of 10 bases from V and 5 bases from J, the junction contained 6 bases not matched to a gene. In germline, CDR1 is MNHNY, CDR2 SVGAGI (reference sequence). This CDR3 is CAIKRGGRDTQYF. The CDR3 coding sequence is TGTGCCATCAAGCGGGGGGGCAGAGATACGCAGTATTTT.

The J gene is TRBJ2-1, the V gene TRBV5-1, with 7 positions matching TRBD1. With 1 base clipped from V and 5 bases from J, the junction kept 6 bases outside the gene matches. The germline CDR1 and CDR2 sequences are SGHRS and YFSETQ. This CDR3 has 15 residues. The CDR3 DNA sequence: TGCGCCAGCAGCTTGTCCACAGGGGTTGACAATGAGCAGTTCTTC. As protein: CASSLSTGVDNEQFF.

CDR3 in DNA: TGTGCCAGCAGCCCACAGGGGACAACTAATGAAAAACTGTTTTTT. It is translated as CASSPQGTTNEKLFF. V and J are TRBV7-9 and TRBJ1-4; 7 bases align to TRBD1. J gave up 0 bases and V 5 bases, and 3 bases lay outside the gene matches. This CDR3 spans 15 amino acids. CDR1 and CDR2 from the germline V gene are SEHNR and FQNEAQ (reference sequence).

The chain combines TRBV9 with TRBJ1-6, with a possible D match to TRBD1 (5 bases). The CDR3 length is 15 residues. Germline-derived CDR1 and CDR2 are SGDLS and YYNGEE. With 0 bases removed from V and 10 bases from J, the gap between germline ends came to 14 bases. The CDR3 DNA sequence: TGTGCCAGCAGCGTAGAATGGGGGGAGTGGTCACCCCTCCACTTT. Amino acids: CASSVEWGEWSPLHF.

DNA for the CDR3: TGTGCCAGCAGCCGACAGGGTTACACTGAAGCTTTCTTT. Its translation: CASSRQGYTEAFF. The rearrangement links TRBV11-2 to TRBJ1-1, with 7 bases aligning to TRBD1. This CDR3 region has 13 residues. Losses at the gene ends were 5 bases for V and 3 bases for J; bases not matched to a gene: 3. CDR1 is SGHAT and CDR2 is FQNNGV in the germline V gene.

The J gene is TRBJ1-1, the V gene TRBV11-2, with D tentatively TRBD1 (6 bases). The V end lost 4 bases, the J end lost 6 bases, and 12 bases lay between the germline ends. The CDR3 is 13 residues long. Germline CDR1 and CDR2: SGHAT and FQNNGV. The CDR3 sequence is CASSSRGGAEAFF. As DNA, the CDR3 is TGTGCCAGCAGCTCGAGAGGGGGGGCTGAAGCTTTCTTT.

J is TRBJ1-2 and V is TRBV5-1; 9 bases agree with TRBD1. Looked up from germline, CDR1 is SGHRS and CDR2 is YFSETQ. This CDR3 is built from 14 residues. V gave up 3 bases and J gave up 7 bases; unmatched junction bases: 7. CDR3 DNA sequence: TGCGCCAGCAGCTCCGGACAGGGGCTTGGTGGCTACACCTTC. Translated: CASSSGQGLGGYTF.

The chain employs TRBV5-4 and TRBJ1-6, with TRBD1 identical over 11 bases. The length of the CDR3 is 16 residues. Losses at the gene ends were 1 base for V and 10 bases for J; bases not matched to a gene: 7. CDR1 is SGHNT, CDR2 YYREEE, per germline (reference sequence). CDR3 protein: CASSLRTGGTGSPLHF. In nucleotides, the CDR3 is TGTGCCAGCAGCTTGCGGACAGGGGGCACTGGATCACCCCTCCACTTT.

The chain has TRBV10-3 and TRBJ1-5; 9 positions agree with TRBD1. Losses at the gene ends were 2 bases for V and 4 bases for J; bases not matched to a gene: 0. CDR3 length: 14 residues. Germline CDR1 is ENHRY and CDR2 is SYGVKD. The CDR3 nucleotides are TGTGCCATCAGTGAGGACAGGGGGAATCAGCCCCAGCATTTT. It yields the protein CAISEDRGNQPQHF.

Only one count was recorded for this clone. The CDR3 bases are TGTGCCAGCTCAGGACCGACAGGGGAGGAGACCCAGTACTTC. Encoded protein: CASSGPTGEETQYF. The chain uses TRBV18 and TRBJ2-5, with TRBD1 matching over 8 bases. After removal of 5 bases from V and 5 bases from J, the junction contained 7 bases not matched to a gene. Germline values: CDR1 KGHSH, CDR2 LQKENI. The CDR3 runs to 14 residues.

The rearrangement uses TRBV5-4 and TRBJ2-7; D remains ambiguous. Germline V gene lookup returns CDR1 SGHNT and CDR2 YYREEE (reference sequence). With 0 bases removed from V and 0 bases from J, the gap between germline ends came to 10 bases. The CDR3 sequence is 15 residues long. CDR3 in amino acids: CASSLAPGSSYEQYF. For the CDR3, the DNA is TGTGCCAGCAGCTTGGCCCCTGGCAGCTCCTACGAGCAGTACTTC.

This clone was seen a handful of times. This rearrangement joins TRBV10-1 to TRBJ1-2; D unclear. CDR3 length: 17 amino acids. V was pared by 0 bases and J by 0 bases, with 14 bases between. In germline, CDR1 is WNHNN, CDR2 SYGVQD (reference sequence). CDR3 DNA: TGCGCCAGCAGTGAGTCTTGGGCCCTAGCTTCTAACTATGGCTACACCTTC. Protein sequence: CASSESWALASNYGYTF.

The chain couples TRBV6-6 to TRBJ2-7, with D possibly matching TRBD1 (7 bases). This CDR3 comprises 14 residues. The ends were cut back, 4 bases at V and 3 bases at J, with 13 bases in the middle. Germline CDR1 and CDR2: MNHNY and SVGAGI (reference sequence). CDR3 in amino acids: CASSWGDSLYEQYF. In DNA, the CDR3 is TGTGCCAGCAGTTGGGGGGACAGTCTCTACGAGCAGTACTTC.

J is TRBJ1-4 and V is TRBV5-8, with D hard to call. V lost 1 base, J lost 0 bases, and 4 bases lay in between. Germline CDR1 SGHTS, CDR2 YDEGEE. The CDR3 is made up of 14 amino acids. The DNA for the CDR3 is TGTGCCAGCAGCTTGCGGGCAACTAATGAAAAACTGTTTTTT. It codes for CASSLRATNEKLFF.

This clone was seen more than once but under ten times. The DNA of the CDR3 is TGTGCCAGTAACAACCCCGGGGATACCGGGGAGCTGTTTTTT. The encoded protein is CASNNPGDTGELFF. The chain joins TRBV19 to TRBJ2-2, with TRBD2 as a possible D gene (5 bases). The V end lost 7 bases, the J end lost 5 bases, and 14 bases lay between the germline ends. The CDR3 extends over 14 amino acids. CDR1 LNHDA and CDR2 SQIVND come from the germline V gene (reference sequence).

CDR3 nucleotide sequence: TGCAGCGCTGGGGGAGATCTCGGGACAGGGGTCACTGAAGCTTTCTTT. As protein: CSAGGDLGTGVTEAFF. V usage is TRBV29-1 and J usage is TRBJ1-1, with 10 bases fitting TRBD1. CDR3 length: 16 amino acids. The germline V gene encodes CDR1 SQVTM and CDR2 ANQGSEA. V dropped 7 bases and J dropped 4; count of bases not matched to a gene: 15.

The chain employs TRBV14 and TRBJ1-1, with D perhaps TRBD1 (6 bases). This CDR3 spans 14 amino acids. Germline V gene sequence: CDR1 SGHDN, CDR2 FVKESK. Trimming left V 4 bases short and J 3 bases short, with 12 bases between. In DNA, the CDR3 is TGTGCCAGCAGCCTCAGGGGTCTCTACACTGAAGCTTTCTTT. Its translation: CASSLRGLYTEAFF.

This clone came up a few times. The chain recombines TRBV11-3 with TRBJ2-7, with 8 bases lining up with TRBD1. The V and J ends lost 5 bases and 2 bases, in that order; junction bases with no gene match: 5. Germline V gene lookup returns CDR1 SGHNT and CDR2 YENEEA. The CDR3 has 14 residues. The CDR3 region has the DNA TGTGCCAGCAGCAGCTACAGGGGGGCCTACGAGCAGTACTTC. Encoded protein: CASSSYRGAYEQYF.

V and J are TRBV6-2 or TRBV6-3 and TRBJ1-1; 8 bases are a match to TRBD1. The CDR3 contains 14 residues. Trimming removed 6 bases from V and 5 bases from J; junction bases left unmatched: 8. Germline V lookup: CDR1 MNHEY, CDR2 SVGEGT. Written as DNA, the CDR3 is TGTGCCAGCAGCCACCAGGGGGCGCGGACTGAAGCTTTCTTT. It codes for CASSHQGARTEAFF.

This chain connects TRBV13 to TRBJ1-2; 8 nucleotides line up with TRBD1. This CDR3 comprises 17 residues. Germline CDR1 is PRHDT and CDR2 is FYEKMQ (reference sequence). After removal of 0 bases from V and 5 bases from J, the junction contained 11 bases not matched to a gene. CDR3 coding DNA: TGTGCCAGCAGCTTAGGCCTAATGGCAGGGGGCGGGTATGGCTACACCTTC. Its protein is CASSLGLMAGGGYGYTF.

The CDR3 bases are TGTGCCAGCAGCGCGAGGGGGACGGCCTATAATGTTGGCTATGGCTACACCTTC. This sequence encodes CASSARGTAYNVGYGYTF. The chain couples TRBV13 to TRBJ1-2, with D perhaps TRBD1 (6 bases). CDR1 is PRHDT and CDR2 is FYEKMQ in the germline V gene (reference sequence). This CDR3 has 18 amino acids. With 5 bases removed from V and 4 bases from J, the gap between germline ends came to 26 bases.

This chain connects TRBV18 to TRBJ1-1, with 8 nucleotides matching TRBD1. The V and J ends lost 3 bases and 6 bases, in that order; junction bases with no gene match: 12. From germline, CDR1 is KGHSH and CDR2 LQKENI. The CDR3 has 16 residues. The CDR3: CASSPKYGQGGSEAFF. The CDR3 DNA follows: TGTGCCAGCTCACCGAAATACGGACAGGGCGGGTCTGAAGCTTTCTTT.

V is TRBV5-6 and J is TRBJ1-2; 10 nucleotides agree with TRBD1. Germline V gene data show CDR1 as SGHDT and CDR2 as YYEEEE. V trimming: 5 bases; J trimming: 4 bases; junction bases outside the gene matches: 8. The CDR3 has 15 amino acids. CDR3 residues: CASSSGTGDIYGYTF. Here the CDR3 DNA reads TGTGCCAGCAGTTCCGGGACAGGGGATATCTATGGCTACACCTTC.

The chain carries TRBV9 and TRBJ1-3; D is undetermined. Trimming took 1 base from V and 6 from J, leaving 11 bases between them. The CDR3 extends over 14 amino acids. Germline-derived CDR1 and CDR2 are SGDLS and YYNGEE. In DNA form, the CDR3 reads TGTGCCAGCAGCGTACGCGTCGAGGAAAACACCATATATTTT. This encodes CASSVRVEENTIYF.

The chain couples TRBV2 to TRBJ2-3; 7 bases match TRBD2. There are 15 residues in the CDR3. V lost 7 bases and J lost 4; bases outside the gene matches: 11. Germline CDR1 SNHLY, CDR2 FYNNEI. The CDR3 DNA follows: TGTGCCAGCACCGAGGGAGCGGGGTCCTCAGATACGCAGTATTTT. Residues: CASTEGAGSSDTQYF.

This clone occurred a few times. This rearrangement joins TRBV19 to TRBJ1-5, with TRBD1 matching 9 bases. Trimming at V came to 1 base and at J to 7 bases, leaving 11 bases not matched to a gene. Germline V lookup: CDR1 LNHDA, CDR2 SQIVND (reference sequence). This CDR3 has 17 amino acids. In DNA, the CDR3 is TGTGCCAGTAGTATAGGGGGCCGGGACAGGGTAAACCAGCCCCAGCATTTT. Translated, it gives CASSIGGRDRVNQPQHF.

This chain uses TRBV7-2 with TRBJ2-7; possibly TRBD2 for D (6 bases). Per germline, CDR1 SGHTA and CDR2 FQGNSA. V was pared by 5 bases and J by 4 bases, with 18 bases between. CDR3 length: 15 residues. CDR3 in DNA: TGTGCCAGCAGCCCTGAAGGCCAGGCGGGGTACGAGCAGTACTTC. It encodes CASSPEGQAGYEQYF. Full variable domain (outside the CDR3, taken from reference TRBV7-2 and TRBJ2-7): GAGVSQSPSNKVTEKGKDVELRCDPISGHTALYWYRQSLGQGLEFLIYFQGNSAPDKSGLPSDRFSAERTGGSVSTLTIQRTQQEDSAVYLCASSPEGQAGYEQYFGPGTRLTVT.